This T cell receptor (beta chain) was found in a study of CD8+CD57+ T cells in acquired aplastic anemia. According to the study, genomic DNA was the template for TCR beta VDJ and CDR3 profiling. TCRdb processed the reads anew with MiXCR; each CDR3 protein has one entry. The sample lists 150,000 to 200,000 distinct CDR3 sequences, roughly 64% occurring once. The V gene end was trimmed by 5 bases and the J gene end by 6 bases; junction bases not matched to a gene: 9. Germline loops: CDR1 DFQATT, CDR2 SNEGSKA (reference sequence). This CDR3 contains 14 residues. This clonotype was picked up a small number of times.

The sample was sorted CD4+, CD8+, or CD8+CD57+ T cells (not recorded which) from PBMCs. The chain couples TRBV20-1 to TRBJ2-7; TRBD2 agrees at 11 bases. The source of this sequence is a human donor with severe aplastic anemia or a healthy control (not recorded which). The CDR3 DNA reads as TGCAGTGCTTCGACTAGCGGGGTGACTCTCGAGCAGTACTTC. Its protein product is CSASTSGVTLEQYF.